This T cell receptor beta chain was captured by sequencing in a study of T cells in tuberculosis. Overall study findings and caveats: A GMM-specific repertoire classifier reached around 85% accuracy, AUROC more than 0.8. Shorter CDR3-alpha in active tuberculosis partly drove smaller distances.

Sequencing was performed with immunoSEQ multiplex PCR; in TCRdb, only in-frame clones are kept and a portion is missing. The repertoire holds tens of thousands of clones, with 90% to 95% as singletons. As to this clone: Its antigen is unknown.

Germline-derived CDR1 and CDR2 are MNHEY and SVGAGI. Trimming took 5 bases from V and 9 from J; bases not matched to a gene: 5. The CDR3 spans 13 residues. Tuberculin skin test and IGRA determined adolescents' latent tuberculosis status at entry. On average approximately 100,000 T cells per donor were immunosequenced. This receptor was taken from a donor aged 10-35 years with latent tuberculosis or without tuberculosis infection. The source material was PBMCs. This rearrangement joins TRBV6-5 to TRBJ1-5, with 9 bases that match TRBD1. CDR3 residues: CASSITGGRPQHF. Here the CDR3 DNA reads TGTGCCAGCAGTATAACAGGGGGCCGGCCCCAGCATTTT.